A selection of T cell receptor beta chains follows, all from one sample in a study of cytomegalovirus exposure and HLA in healthy donors. The repertoire was sequenced with immunoSEQ multiplex PCR; TCRdb's copy has only in-frame clones and lacks some. The table shows about 79,000 clones, with around 70% occurring only once. The sequenced sample was PBMCs. Source of these receptors: a man aged 55-75 years in good health and CMV-seronegative. The CDR3 runs from the conserved cysteine through the conserved F or W. The D gene is left open where the match is weak. Some rows have no size entry. The others give once, few or many, or a class for an expanded clone.

v_call	clone_size	j_call	d_call	cdr3_aa	cdr3_nt
TRBV21-1	-	TRBJ2-7	-	CASSTLDRVSYEQYF	TGTGCCAGCAGCACCTTGGACAGGGTCTCCTACGAGCAGTACTTC
TRBV6-5	once	TRBJ2-5	TRBD1	CASSYDRAETQYF	TGTGCCAGCAGTTACGACAGGGCAGAGACCCAGTACTTC
TRBV28	-	TRBJ1-4	-	CASSGFEITNEKLFF	TGTGCCAGCAGTGGCTTCGAAATAACTAATGAAAAACTGTTTTTT
TRBV10-3	-	TRBJ2-5	-	CAISEMQLETQYF	TGTGCCATCAGTGAAATGCAGTTAGAGACCCAGTACTTC
TRBV28	-	TRBJ2-1	TRBD2	CASSFSTTTLAGGNEQFF	TGTGCCAGCAGTTTTTCAACAACCACTTTAGCGGGAGGCAATGAGCAGTTCTTC
TRBV10-3	-	TRBJ1-1	-	CAISDFSTEAFF	TGTGCCATCAGTGACTTTAGCACTGAAGCTTTCTTT
TRBV5-1	once	TRBJ2-3	TRBD2	CASIRWAGDTDTQYF	TGCGCCAGCATTAGATGGGCGGGGGACACAGATACGCAGTATTTT
TRBV5-4	-	TRBJ2-3	TRBD2	CATSTGGESDTQYF	TGTGCCACCTCAACCGGGGGGGAGTCAGATACGCAGTATTTT
TRBV4-3	-	TRBJ2-7	TRBD1	CASSHSGTGGNEQYF	TGCGCCAGCAGCCATTCCGGGACAGGGGGGAACGAGCAGTACTTC
TRBV11-2	-	TRBJ2-2	TRBD1	CASSFDRGNTGELFF	TGTGCCAGCAGCTTTGACAGGGGAAACACCGGGGAGCTGTTTTTT
TRBV7-2	-	TRBJ1-3	-	CASSLARGGPNTIYF	TGTGCCAGCAGCTTAGCGCGCGGGGGCCCAAACACCATATATTTT
TRBV7-8	few	TRBJ2-2	-	CASSFAEMNTGELFF	TGTGCCAGCAGCTTTGCGGAGATGAACACCGGGGAGCTGTTTTTT
TRBV19	-	TRBJ1-4	TRBD1	CASSNQGAREKLFF	TGTGCCAGTAGTAACCAGGGGGCCCGCGAAAAACTGTTTTTT
TRBV19	few	TRBJ2-1	TRBD1	CASSTQTGVLDEQFF	TGTGCCAGTAGTACCCAGACAGGGGTATTGGATGAGCAGTTCTTC
TRBV2	many	TRBJ2-1	-	CASSVYQDNEQFF	TGTGCCAGCAGTGTATATCAGGATAATGAGCAGTTCTTC
TRBV6-1	-	TRBJ1-4	-	CASSPTGKDEKLFF	TGTGCCAGCAGCCCAACAGGGAAGGATGAAAAACTGTTTTTT
TRBV28	-	TRBJ2-7	-	CASSPGETYEQYF	TGTGCCAGCAGTCCAGGGGAAACCTACGAGCAGTACTTC
TRBV5-6	-	TRBJ2-7	-	CASQGAPYEQYF	TGTGCCAGCCAAGGGGCCCCCTACGAGCAGTACTTC
TRBV7-2	-	TRBJ2-3	TRBD2	CASSSPRRLAGSTDTQYF	TGTGCCAGCAGCTCCCCTCGGAGACTAGCGGGGAGCACAGATACGCAGTATTTT
TRBV12-5	few	TRBJ2-2	TRBD2	CASGISGTTGELFF	TGTGCTAGTGGTATCAGCGGGACCACCGGGGAGCTGTTTTTT
TRBV19	-	TRBJ1-1	TRBD1	CASSSRDRGDTEAFF	TGTGCCAGTAGTAGTCGTGACAGGGGGGACACTGAAGCTTTCTTT
TRBV5-4	-	TRBJ2-7	-	CASNGDRSYEQYF	TGTGCCAGCAATGGAGACAGATCCTACGAGCAGTACTTC
TRBV27	-	TRBJ2-3	-	CASSQPQGSGTDTQYF	TGTGCCAGCAGTCAGCCACAGGGATCGGGAACAGATACGCAGTATTTT
TRBV19	-	TRBJ2-7	-	CASSPFLRQVSEQYF	TGTGCCAGTAGCCCGTTTCTCCGGCAGGTCAGCGAGCAGTACTTC
TRBV7-6	-	TRBJ2-3	TRBD2	CASSLGPGGGDTQYF	TGTGCCAGCAGCTTAGGTCCGGGAGGGGGTGATACGCAGTATTTT
TRBV5-1	-	TRBJ2-2	TRBD1	CASSSDRGAAGELFF	TGCGCCAGCAGCTCCGACAGGGGGGCTGCCGGGGAGCTGTTTTTT
TRBV5-4	-	TRBJ1-2	-	CASSLPSDYGYTF	TGTGCCAGCAGCTTGCCATCAGACTATGGCTACACCTTC
TRBV7-2	-	TRBJ2-2	TRBD2	CASSFGTTNTGELFF	TGTGCCAGCAGCTTCGGGACTACGAACACCGGGGAGCTGTTTTTT
TRBV5-1	-	TRBJ2-7	-	CASSPGGASGVFYEQYF	TGCGCCAGCAGCCCGGGCGGGGCTAGTGGAGTCTTCTACGAGCAGTACTTC
TRBV7-2	once	TRBJ1-3	TRBD1	CASSHDRAGNTIYF	TGTGCCAGCAGCCATGACAGGGCCGGAAACACCATATATTTT
TRBV6-1	once	TRBJ1-2	TRBD1	CATHRGPNYGYTF	TGTGCCACCCACAGGGGACCTAACTATGGCTACACCTTC
TRBV21-1	-	TRBJ2-3	-	CASSKEARRNTDTQYF	TGTGCCAGCAGCAAAGAGGCGCGGAGAAACACAGATACGCAGTATTTT
TRBV11-2	few	TRBJ1-1	TRBD1	CASSTGQGKNTEAFF	TGTGCCAGCAGCACAGGACAGGGGAAGAACACTGAAGCTTTCTTT
TRBV30	-	TRBJ2-2	-	CAWSASGWELFF	TGTGCCTGGAGTGCCTCGGGGTGGGAGCTGTTTTTT
TRBV5-6	-	TRBJ1-6	-	CASSLEGPGSSYNSPLHF	TGTGCCAGCAGCTTGGAGGGTCCTGGGAGCTCCTATAATTCACCCCTCCACTTT
TRBV27	-	TRBJ1-2	TRBD1	CASRGQGKDGYTF	TGTGCCAGCAGAGGACAGGGAAAGGATGGCTACACCTTC
TRBV5-1	-	TRBJ1-5	TRBD1	CASSSGQGEQPQHF	TGCGCCAGCAGCTCGGGACAGGGCGAACAGCCCCAGCATTTT
TRBV7-9	-	TRBJ2-5	TRBD1	CASSRDRAETQYF	TGTGCCAGCAGCCGGGACAGGGCAGAGACCCAGTACTTC
TRBV5-1	-	TRBJ2-7	TRBD1	CASSHTGTGNYEQYF	TGCGCCAGCAGCCATACGGGGACAGGTAACTACGAGCAGTACTTC
TRBV6-5	-	TRBJ1-6	-	CASGPDRINSPLHF	TGTGCCAGCGGCCCGGACAGAATTAATTCACCCCTCCACTTT
TRBV5-1	-	TRBJ2-1	TRBD2	CASCLSSGTVNEQFF	TGCGCCAGCTGCCTGTCTAGCGGGACTGTGAATGAGCAGTTCTTC
TRBV29-1	few	TRBJ1-2	-	CSVETGVGYTF	TGCAGCGTTGAAACGGGTGTTGGCTACACCTTC
TRBV5-1	-	TRBJ2-7	-	CASSFQGSEQYF	TGCGCCAGCAGCTTCCAGGGATCCGAGCAGTACTTC
TRBV19	-	TRBJ2-1	TRBD2	CASSTLAGSYNEQFF	TGTGCCAGTAGTACCCTAGCGGGATCATACAATGAGCAGTTCTTC
TRBV10-1	-	TRBJ2-5	-	CASSVEHQETQYF	TGCGCCAGTTCGGTCGAGCACCAAGAGACCCAGTACTTC
TRBV5-1	few	TRBJ2-6	-	CASSLASFRRASGANVLTF	TGCGCCAGCAGCTTGGCCTCCTTTCGCAGGGCCTCTGGGGCCAACGTCCTGACTTTC
TRBV4-3	once	TRBJ1-4	-	CASSQDWAKGGEKLFF	TGCGCCAGCAGCCAAGATTGGGCTAAAGGTGGTGAAAAACTGTTTTTT
TRBV9	-	TRBJ2-5	TRBD2	CASSSSGGKETQYF	TGTGCCAGCAGCTCGAGCGGGGGGAAAGAGACCCAGTACTTC
TRBV11-2	-	TRBJ1-1	-	CASSFLASFMNTEAFF	TGTGCCAGCAGCTTTTTAGCTTCGTTCATGAACACTGAAGCTTTCTTT